This TCR beta chain was sequenced during a study of cytomegalovirus exposure and HLA in healthy donors. The CDR3 sequence is 14 residues long. CDR1 is MGHRA and CDR2 is YSYEKL in the germline V gene. Trimming left V 3 bases short and J 3 bases short, with 11 bases between. The count of this clone is one. Sequencing used immunoSEQ multiplex PCR; TCRdb keeps in-frame clones, though not all of them. The table lists about 200,000 clones, about nine tenths of them singletons, with 2% to 2.5% in the top ten. Sequencing was done on a sample of PBMCs. The chain couples TRBV4-1 to TRBJ2-5, with TRBD1 as a possible D gene (6 bases). The sequence was collected from a young woman in good health and CMV-seropositive. DNA of the CDR3: TGCGCCAGCAGCCACCGGTCAGGGGAAGAGACCCAGTACTTC. Encoded protein: CASSHRSGEETQYF.